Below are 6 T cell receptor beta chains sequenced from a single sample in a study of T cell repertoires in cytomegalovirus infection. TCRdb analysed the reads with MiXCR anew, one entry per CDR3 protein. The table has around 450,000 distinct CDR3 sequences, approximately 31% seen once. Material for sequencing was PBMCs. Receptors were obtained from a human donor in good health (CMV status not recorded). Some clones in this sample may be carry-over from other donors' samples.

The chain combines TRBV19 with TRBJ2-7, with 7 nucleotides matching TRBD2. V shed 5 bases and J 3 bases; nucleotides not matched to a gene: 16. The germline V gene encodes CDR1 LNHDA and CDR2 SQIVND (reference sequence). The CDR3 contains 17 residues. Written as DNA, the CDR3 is TGTGCCAGTAGTCCGTATGGCAGCGGGGTACGGGACTACGAGCAGTACTTC. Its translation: CASSPYGSGVRDYEQYF. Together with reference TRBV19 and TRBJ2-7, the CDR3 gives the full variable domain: DGGITQSPKYLFRKEGQNVTLSCEQNLNHDAMYWYRQDPGQGLRLIYYSQIVNDFQKGDIAEGYSVSREKKESFPLTVTSAQKNPTAFYLCASSPYGSGVRDYEQYFGPGTRLTVT.

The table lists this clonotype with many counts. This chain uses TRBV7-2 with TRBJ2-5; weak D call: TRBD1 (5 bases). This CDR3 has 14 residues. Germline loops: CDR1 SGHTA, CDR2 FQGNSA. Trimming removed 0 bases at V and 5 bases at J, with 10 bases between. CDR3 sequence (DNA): TGTGCCAGCAGCTTAGCAGGGGAAGGGGAGACCCAGTACTTC. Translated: CASSLAGEGETQYF.

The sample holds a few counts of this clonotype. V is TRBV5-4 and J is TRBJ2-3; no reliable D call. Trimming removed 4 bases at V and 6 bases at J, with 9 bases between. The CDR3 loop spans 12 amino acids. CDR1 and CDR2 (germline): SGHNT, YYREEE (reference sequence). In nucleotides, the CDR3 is TGTGCCAGCAGCAAACCCCACGATACGCAGTATTTT. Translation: CASSKPHDTQYF.

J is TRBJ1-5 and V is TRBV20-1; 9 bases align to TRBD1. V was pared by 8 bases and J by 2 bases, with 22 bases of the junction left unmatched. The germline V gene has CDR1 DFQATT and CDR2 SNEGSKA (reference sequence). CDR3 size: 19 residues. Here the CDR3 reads CSYLLSGTGTGRGNQPQHF. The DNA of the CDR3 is TGCAGTTATCTACTCTCCGGGACAGGGACAGGACGGGGCAATCAGCCCCAGCATTTT.

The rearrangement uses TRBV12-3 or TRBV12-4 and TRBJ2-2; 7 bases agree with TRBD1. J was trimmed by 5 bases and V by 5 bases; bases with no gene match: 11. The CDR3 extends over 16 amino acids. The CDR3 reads CASSPRGQSWTGELFF. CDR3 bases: TGTGCCAGCAGTCCCAGGGGACAGTCGTGGACCGGGGAGCTGTTTTTT.

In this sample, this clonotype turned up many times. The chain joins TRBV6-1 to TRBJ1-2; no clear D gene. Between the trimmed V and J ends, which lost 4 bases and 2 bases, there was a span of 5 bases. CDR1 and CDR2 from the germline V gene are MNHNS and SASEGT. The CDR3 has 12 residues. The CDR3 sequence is CASSGQNYGYTF. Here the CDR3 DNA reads TGTGCCAGCAGTGGGCAGAACTATGGCTACACCTTC.